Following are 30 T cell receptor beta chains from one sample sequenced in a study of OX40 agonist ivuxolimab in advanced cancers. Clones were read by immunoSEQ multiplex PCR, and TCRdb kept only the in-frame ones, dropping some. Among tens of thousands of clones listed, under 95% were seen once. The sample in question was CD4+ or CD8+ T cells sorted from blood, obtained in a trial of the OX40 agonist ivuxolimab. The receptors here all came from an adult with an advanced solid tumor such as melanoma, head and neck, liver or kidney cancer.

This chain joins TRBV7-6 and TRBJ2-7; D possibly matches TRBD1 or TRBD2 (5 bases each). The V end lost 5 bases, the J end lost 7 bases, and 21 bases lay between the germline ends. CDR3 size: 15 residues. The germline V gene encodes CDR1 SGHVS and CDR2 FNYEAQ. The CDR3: CASSPTEGSRAEQYF. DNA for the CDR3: TGTGCCAGCAGCCCGACAGAAGGGAGCCGGGCTGAGCAGTACTTC.

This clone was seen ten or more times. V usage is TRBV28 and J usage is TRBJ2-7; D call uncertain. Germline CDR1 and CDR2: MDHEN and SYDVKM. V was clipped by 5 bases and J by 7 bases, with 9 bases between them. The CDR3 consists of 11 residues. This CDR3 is CASSLVGEQYF. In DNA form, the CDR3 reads TGTGCCAGCAGTCTCGTAGGAGAGCAGTACTTC.

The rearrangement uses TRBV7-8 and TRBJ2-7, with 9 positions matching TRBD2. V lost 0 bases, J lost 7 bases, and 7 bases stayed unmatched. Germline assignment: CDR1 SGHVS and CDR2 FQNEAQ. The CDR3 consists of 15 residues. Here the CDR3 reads CASSLAGGRAGEQYF. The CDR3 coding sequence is TGTGCCAGCAGCTTAGCGGGCGGGAGGGCCGGGGAGCAGTACTTC.

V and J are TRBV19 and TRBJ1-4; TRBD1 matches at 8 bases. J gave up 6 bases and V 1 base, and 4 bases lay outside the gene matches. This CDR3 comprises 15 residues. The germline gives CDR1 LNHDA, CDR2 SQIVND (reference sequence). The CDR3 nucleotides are TGTGCCAGTAGTATAGCGGCAGGGGGCGATGAAAAACTGTTTTTT. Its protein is CASSIAAGGDEKLFF.

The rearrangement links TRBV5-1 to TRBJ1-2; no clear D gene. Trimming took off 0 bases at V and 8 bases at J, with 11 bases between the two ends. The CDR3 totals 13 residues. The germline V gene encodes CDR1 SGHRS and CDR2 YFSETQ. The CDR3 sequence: CASSLDRTEGYTF. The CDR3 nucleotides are TGCGCCAGCAGCTTGGACCGAACCGAGGGCTACACCTTC.

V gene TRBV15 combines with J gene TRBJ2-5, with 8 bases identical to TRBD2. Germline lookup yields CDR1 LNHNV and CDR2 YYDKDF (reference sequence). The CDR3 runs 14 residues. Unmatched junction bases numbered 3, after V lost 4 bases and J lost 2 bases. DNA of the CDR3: TGTGCCACCAGCAATTTAGCGGGGCAAGAGACCCAGTACTTC. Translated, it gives CATSNLAGQETQYF.

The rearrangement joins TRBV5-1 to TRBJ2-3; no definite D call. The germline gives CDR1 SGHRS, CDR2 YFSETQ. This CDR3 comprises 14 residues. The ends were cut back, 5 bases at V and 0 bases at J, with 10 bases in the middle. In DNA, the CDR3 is TGCGCCAGCAGTCTGGGCCGGAGCACAGATACGCAGTATTTT. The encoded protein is CASSLGRSTDTQYF.

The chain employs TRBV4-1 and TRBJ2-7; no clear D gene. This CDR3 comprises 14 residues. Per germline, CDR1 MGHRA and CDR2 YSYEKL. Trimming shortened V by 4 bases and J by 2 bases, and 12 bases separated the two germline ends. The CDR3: CASSPETFTYEQYF. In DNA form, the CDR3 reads TGCGCCAGCAGCCCGGAGACTTTTACCTACGAGCAGTACTTC.

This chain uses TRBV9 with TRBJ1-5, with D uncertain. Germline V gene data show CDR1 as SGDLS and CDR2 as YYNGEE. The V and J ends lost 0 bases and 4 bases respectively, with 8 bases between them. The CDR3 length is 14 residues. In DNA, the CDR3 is TGTGCCAGCAGCGTAGGTCCGGAGAATCAGCCCCAGCATTTT. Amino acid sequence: CASSVGPENQPQHF.

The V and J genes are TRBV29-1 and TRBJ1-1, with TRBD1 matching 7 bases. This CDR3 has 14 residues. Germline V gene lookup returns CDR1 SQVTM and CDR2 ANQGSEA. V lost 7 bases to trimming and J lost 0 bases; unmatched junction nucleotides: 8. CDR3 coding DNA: TGCAGCGGACGACAGGGAGACATGAACACTGAAGCTTTCTTT. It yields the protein CSGRQGDMNTEAFF.

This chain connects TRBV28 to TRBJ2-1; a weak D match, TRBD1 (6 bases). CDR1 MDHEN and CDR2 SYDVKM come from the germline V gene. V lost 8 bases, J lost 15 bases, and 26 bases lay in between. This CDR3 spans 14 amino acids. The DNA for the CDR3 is TGTGCCAGCGGGGACGGATATCAGGGGTGGGGTATGTTCTTC. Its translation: CASGDGYQGWGMFF. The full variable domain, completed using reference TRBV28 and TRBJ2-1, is DVKVTQSSRYLVKRTGEKVFLECVQDMDHENMFWYRQDPGLGLRLIYFSYDVKMKEKGDIPEGYSVSREKKERFSLILESASTNQTSMYLCASGDGYQGWGMFFGPGTRLTVL.

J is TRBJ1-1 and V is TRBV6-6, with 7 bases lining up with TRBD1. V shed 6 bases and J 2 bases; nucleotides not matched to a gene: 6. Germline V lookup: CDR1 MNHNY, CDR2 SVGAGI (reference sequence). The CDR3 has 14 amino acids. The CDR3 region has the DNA TGTGCCAGCAGCCGCACAGGGGTAAACACTGAAGCTTTCTTT. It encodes CASSRTGVNTEAFF.

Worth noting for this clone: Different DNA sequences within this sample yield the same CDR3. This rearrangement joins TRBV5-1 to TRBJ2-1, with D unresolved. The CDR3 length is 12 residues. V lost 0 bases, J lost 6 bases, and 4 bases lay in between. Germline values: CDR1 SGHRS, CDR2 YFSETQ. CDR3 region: CASSLGGNEQFF. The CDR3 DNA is TGCGCCAGCAGCTTGGGTGGCAATGAGCAGTTCTTC.

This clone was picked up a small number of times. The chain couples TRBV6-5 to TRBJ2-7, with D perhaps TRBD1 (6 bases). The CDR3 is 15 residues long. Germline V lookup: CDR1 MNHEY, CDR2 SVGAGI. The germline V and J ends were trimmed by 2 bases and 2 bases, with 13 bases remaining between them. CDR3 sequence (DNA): TGTGCCAGCAGTTACACAGGGAGTGGTGCCTACGAGCAGTACTTC. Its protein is CASSYTGSGAYEQYF.

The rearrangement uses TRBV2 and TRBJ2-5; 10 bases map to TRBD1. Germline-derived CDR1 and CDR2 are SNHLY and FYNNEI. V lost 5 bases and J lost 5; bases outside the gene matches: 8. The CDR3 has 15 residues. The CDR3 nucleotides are TGTGCCAGCAGTCCGATCGACAGGGGGCAGGAGACCCAGTACTTC. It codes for CASSPIDRGQETQYF.

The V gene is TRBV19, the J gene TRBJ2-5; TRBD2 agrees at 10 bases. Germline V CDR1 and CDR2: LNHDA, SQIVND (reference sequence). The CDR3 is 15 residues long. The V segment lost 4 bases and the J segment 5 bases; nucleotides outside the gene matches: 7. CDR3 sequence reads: CASSTLAGVGETQYF. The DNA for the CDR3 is TGTGCCAGTAGTACCCTAGCGGGAGTCGGGGAGACCCAGTACTTC. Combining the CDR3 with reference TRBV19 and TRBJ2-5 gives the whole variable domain DGGITQSPKYLFRKEGQNVTLSCEQNLNHDAMYWYRQDPGQGLRLIYYSQIVNDFQKGDIAEGYSVSREKKESFPLTVTSAQKNPTAFYLCASSTLAGVGETQYFGPGTRLLVL.

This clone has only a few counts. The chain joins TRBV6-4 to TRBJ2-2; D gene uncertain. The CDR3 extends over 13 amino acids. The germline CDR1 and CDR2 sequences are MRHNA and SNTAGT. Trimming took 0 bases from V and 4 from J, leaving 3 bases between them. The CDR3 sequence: CASSDSATGELFF. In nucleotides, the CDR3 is TGTGCCAGCAGTGACTCGGCCACCGGGGAGCTGTTTTTT.

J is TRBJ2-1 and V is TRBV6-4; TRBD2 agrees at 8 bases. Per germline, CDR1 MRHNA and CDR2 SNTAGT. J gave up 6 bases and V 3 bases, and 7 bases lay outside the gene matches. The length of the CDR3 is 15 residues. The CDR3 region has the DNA TGTGCCAGCAGTGAGGGAGCGGGAGAGGGCAATGAGCAGTTCTTC. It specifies CASSEGAGEGNEQFF.

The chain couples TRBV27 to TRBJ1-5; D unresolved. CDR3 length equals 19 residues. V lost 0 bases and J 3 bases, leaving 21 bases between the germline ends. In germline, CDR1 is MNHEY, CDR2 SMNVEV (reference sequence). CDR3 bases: TGTGCCAGCAGTTTATCGAGGGTCACCCCTCAAACCCACAATCAGCCCCAGCATTTT. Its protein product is CASSLSRVTPQTHNQPQHF.

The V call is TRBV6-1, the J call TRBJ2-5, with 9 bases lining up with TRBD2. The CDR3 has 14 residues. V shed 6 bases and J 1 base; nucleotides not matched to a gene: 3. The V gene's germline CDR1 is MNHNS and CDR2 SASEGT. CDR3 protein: CASRTSGAQETQYF. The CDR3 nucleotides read TGTGCCAGCAGGACTAGCGGAGCCCAAGAGACCCAGTACTTC.

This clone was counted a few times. The CDR3 DNA follows: TGTGCCAGTAGTAGCCAGCGGCAAGAGACCCAGTACTTC. Encoded protein: CASSSQRQETQYF. The rearrangement links TRBV19 to TRBJ2-5, with D possibly TRBD2 on 5 matching bases. The CDR3 is 13 residues long. V lost 4 bases and J lost 2, with 8 bases in between. Germline CDR1 and CDR2: LNHDA and SQIVND (reference sequence).

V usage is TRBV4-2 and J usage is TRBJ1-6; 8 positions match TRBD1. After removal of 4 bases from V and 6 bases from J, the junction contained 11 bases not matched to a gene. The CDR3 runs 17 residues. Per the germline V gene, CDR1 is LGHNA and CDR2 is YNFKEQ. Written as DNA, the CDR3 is TGTGCCAGCAGCCCCAAAGTGGCAGGGGGCTCTAATTCACCCCTCCACTTT. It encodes CASSPKVAGGSNSPLHF.

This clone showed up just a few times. The CDR3 loop reads CASSRSETGNLNGYTF. The DNA of the CDR3 is TGCGCCAGCAGCCGCAGCGAGACAGGAAATCTCAATGGCTACACCTTC. The chain recombines TRBV4-1 with TRBJ1-2; D might be TRBD1 (6 bases). The CDR3 covers 16 residues. The V gene's germline CDR1 is MGHRA and CDR2 YSYEKL. V was cut by 4 bases and J by 6 bases, with 21 bases left in between.

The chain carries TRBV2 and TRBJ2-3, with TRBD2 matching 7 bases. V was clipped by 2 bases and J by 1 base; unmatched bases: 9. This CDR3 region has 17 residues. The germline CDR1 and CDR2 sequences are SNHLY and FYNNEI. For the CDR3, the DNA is TGTGCCAGCAGTGAACAGAAACTAGCGATCGGCACAGATACGCAGTATTTT. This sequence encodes CASSEQKLAIGTDTQYF. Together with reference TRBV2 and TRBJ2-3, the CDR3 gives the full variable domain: EPEVTQTPSHQVTQMGQEVILRCVPISNHLYFYWYRQILGQKVEFLVSFYNNEISEKSEIFDDQFSVERPDGSNFTLKIRSTKLEDSAMYFCASSEQKLAIGTDTQYFGPGTRLTVL.

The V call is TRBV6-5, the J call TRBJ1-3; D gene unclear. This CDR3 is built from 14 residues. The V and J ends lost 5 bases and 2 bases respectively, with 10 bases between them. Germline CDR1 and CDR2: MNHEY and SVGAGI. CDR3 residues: CASSLDKTGNTIYF. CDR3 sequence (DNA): TGTGCCAGCAGTCTTGACAAAACTGGAAACACCATATATTTT.

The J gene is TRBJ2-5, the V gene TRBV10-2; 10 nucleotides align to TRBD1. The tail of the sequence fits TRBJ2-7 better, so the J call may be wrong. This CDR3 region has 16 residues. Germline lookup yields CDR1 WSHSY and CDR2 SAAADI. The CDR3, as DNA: TGCGCCAGCAGTCGGATTAAGGGACAGGGGTTCAGCGAGCAGTACTTC. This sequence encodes CASSRIKGQGFSEQYF.

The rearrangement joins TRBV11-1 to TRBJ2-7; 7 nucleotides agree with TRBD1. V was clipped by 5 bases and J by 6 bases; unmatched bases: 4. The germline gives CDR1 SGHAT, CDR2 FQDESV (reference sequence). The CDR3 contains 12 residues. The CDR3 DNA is TGTGCCAGCAGCGAAGACAGGGTCGAGCAGTACTTC. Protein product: CASSEDRVEQYF.

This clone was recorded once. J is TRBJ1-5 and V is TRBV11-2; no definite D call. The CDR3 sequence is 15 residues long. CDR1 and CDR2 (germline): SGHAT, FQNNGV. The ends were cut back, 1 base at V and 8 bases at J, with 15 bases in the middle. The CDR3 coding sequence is TGTGCCAGCAGCTTAGGTCAGGCCCTCACTGAGCCCCAGCATTTT. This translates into CASSLGQALTEPQHF.

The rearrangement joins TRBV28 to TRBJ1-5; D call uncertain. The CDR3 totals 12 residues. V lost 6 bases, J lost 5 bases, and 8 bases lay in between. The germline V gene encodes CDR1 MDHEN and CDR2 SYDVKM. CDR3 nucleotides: TGTGCCAGCAGGGTAAACGATCAGCCCCAGCATTTT. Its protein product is CASRVNDQPQHF.

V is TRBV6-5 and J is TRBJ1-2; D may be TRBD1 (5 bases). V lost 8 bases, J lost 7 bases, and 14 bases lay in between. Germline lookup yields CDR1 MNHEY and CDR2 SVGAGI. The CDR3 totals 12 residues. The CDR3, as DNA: TGTGCCAGCGGGGGAGCCGAGGGTGGCTACACCTTC. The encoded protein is CASGGAEGGYTF.